This T cell receptor (beta chain) was retrieved from a study of T cell responses to AZD1222 COVID-19 vaccine (dated by TCRdb to about 2021). Concerning the study at large: AZD1222 recipients with second doses at about 4 weeks or about 12 weeks were pooled, because spike-specific TCR depth and breadth did not differ between schedules. Enrollment into the trials was organized by age into subgroups of 18-55, 56-69 and 70-plus years, and those subgroups contained roughly 150, 30 and 60 TCR-sequenced participants, respectively. A total of 233 trial participants underwent TCR sequencing, of whom more than 200 had received two doses of AZD1222 and around 26 had received two doses of the MenACWY control vaccine. On the study overall, not on this receptor specifically: Because no samples from the day 14 peak response were available, repertoires could be characterized only after the peak T cell response. Participants were mostly white British, with more females than males. The authors suggested clonal diversity may have been underestimated. A significant rise in spike-specific TCR breadth and depth was observed after two AZD1222 doses relative to day 0 and relative to MenACWY recipients. The 56-69-year group was small, and its depth increase did not reach significance, likely because of low power. Reportedly, close to half of the unique spike-specific TCRs recognized epitopes lying outside the regions that are mutated in the B.1.351 and B.1.1.7 variants. Conclusions about previously exposed vaccinees were limited because only a handful of AZD1222 recipients were SARS-CoV-2 seropositive at baseline. The whole spike protein was spanned by vaccine-associated CD4 TCRs, and dominant responses were seen in regions 160-218 and 743-854.

On this clone: This receptor's antigen is unknown. Base qualities are not provided; no much larger clone lies one nucleotide away.

The time point label on this specimen signifies: baseline before first vaccination. Vaccinee samples were obtained from the UK trials COV001 and COV002, which included a single-blind randomized controlled phase 2/3 trial of AZD1222 (ChAdOx1 nCoV-19) in healthy adults. Trial participant PBMC samples were collected at day 0 and day 28 after the second dose for TCRbeta chain sequencing. The CDR3 regions of human TCRbeta chains were analyzed by immunosequencing. Under the source paper's analysis protocol: TCRs in the repertoires were compared against a reference library of SARS-CoV-2-specific TCRs that had been generated with the MIRA antigen-specificity platform. Breadth was defined as the fraction of unique TCRs that were SARS-CoV-2-associated. Depth was defined as the fraction of total T cells that were SARS-CoV-2-associated. Using the MIRA data, each spike-specific TCR was assigned both to the spike region to which the TCR was reactive and to a CD4 or CD8 class. Log10-transformed breadth and depth values were compared by one-way ANOVA with Sidak's multiple comparisons tests. Held by TCRdb, this immuneACCESS table contains in-frame sequences only and omits some clones. Under half of the omission traces to an unresolved V gene where checked; the cause of the rest is unknown. The V and J calls and the clone size are those of that table, but D and trimming were determined from the DNA. This sample is represented by some 130,000 clones; 90% of them were singletons. The leading ten clones occupy about 7.1% of the sample.

From its cysteine to its phenylalanine, the CDR3 spans 13 amino acids. Only CDR3 DNA remains: 39 bases, in frame from the first base. CDR1 and CDR2, per the germline V gene, are KGHDR and SFDVKD. Cut back by 4 bases and 11 bases, the V and J ends lie 16 bases apart. The origin of this receptor is an adult in good health. The sequence is built from TRBV24-1 and TRBJ1-2; the D gene is unclear. Source: peripheral blood, taken on day 0 of AZD1222 vaccination. The nucleotides read TGTGCCACCAGTGAGGGAGTGAATCGAAGGTACACCTTC. The resulting protein is CATSEGVNRRYTF.